The clone carrying this T cell receptor (beta chain) was picked up many times. Germline-derived CDR1 and CDR2 are MNHEY and SMNVEV (reference sequence). Trimming cost V 8 bases and J 6 bases, with 11 bases left between them. CDR3 length: 11 amino acids. These data are taken from a study of cytomegalovirus exposure and HLA in healthy donors. Study context: The same platform was used for the 110 or so validation repertoires as for the 650 to 700 first-cohort repertoires, as reported in a later analysis.

The data were produced by immunoSEQ multiplex PCR, yet TCRdb's version contains in-frame clones alone and is incomplete. The sample holds fewer than 150,000 clones, 88% seen once. The chain is built from TRBV27 and TRBJ2-7, with D possibly TRBD2 on 7 matching bases. Sequenced: PBMCs. This TCR was sampled from a young man in good health and CMV-seronegative. The CDR3: CASGGDTEQYF. The CDR3 nucleotides read TGTGCCAGCGGGGGGGACACCGAGCAGTACTTC.